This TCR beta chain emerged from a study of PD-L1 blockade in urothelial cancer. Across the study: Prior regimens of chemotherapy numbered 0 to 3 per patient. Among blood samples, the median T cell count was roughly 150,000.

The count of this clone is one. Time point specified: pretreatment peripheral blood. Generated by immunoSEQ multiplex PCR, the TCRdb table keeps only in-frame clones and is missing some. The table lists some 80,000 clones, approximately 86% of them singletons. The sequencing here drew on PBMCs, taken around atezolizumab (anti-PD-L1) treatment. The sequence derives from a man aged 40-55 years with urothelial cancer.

The CDR3 here is CASSPLAGSSYNEQFF. CDR3 bases: TGTGCCAGCAGTCCCTTAGCGGGCAGCTCCTACAATGAGCAGTTCTTC. The rearrangement uses TRBV28 and TRBJ2-1; 7 bases fit TRBD2. The length of the CDR3 is 16 residues. Germline CDR1 reads MDHEN; CDR2 reads SYDVKM. V lost 5 bases and J lost 0; bases outside the gene matches: 7. Filled out from reference TRBV28 and TRBJ2-1, the complete variable domain reads DVKVTQSSRYLVKRTGEKVFLECVQDMDHENMFWYRQDPGLGLRLIYFSYDVKMKEKGDIPEGYSVSREKKERFSLILESASTNQTSMYLCASSPLAGSSYNEQFFGPGTRLTVL.